This T cell receptor (beta chain) was profiled in a study of blood T cell repertoires in COVID-19 (dated by TCRdb to about 2020). Notes on the research overall: Collaborator samples came from the United States, Italy and Spain and covered acute and convalescent phases of COVID-19. The prospective study material was composed of cDNA or gDNA derived from T cells, B-cell-depleted T cells, or PBMCs. Subjects who had been exposed to COVID-19, were actively infected with it, or had recovered from it provided the deeply sampled blood TCRbeta repertoires that made up the dataset. The repertoires were released in a freely available public database intended as a resource for research on the immune response to SARS-CoV-2. The samples were drawn from the first 160 participants of the ongoing ImmuneRACE study and from 1,254 subjects provided by 6 global collaborators. A de-identified subject ID, COVID-19 status, age in years and sex were almost always included in the sample metadata. HLA class I and class II types, where available, came from metadata supplied by the sample provider rather than from assay-based typing. The study at large found these results: The amount of clinical and demographic metadata varied by source and participant and was provided uncurated.

The germline V gene sets CDR1 to SGHTA and CDR2 to FQGNSA. V sheds 5 bases and J sheds 5 bases, leaving 12 bases between their ends. There are 14 amino acids in the CDR3, from cysteine to phenylalanine inclusive. CDR3 DNA only is kept here, 42 bases in frame from base 1. With regard to this clone: The specificity of this receptor is unknown. No base quality information exists; no much larger clone differs at one position.

TCRbeta CDR3 regions were amplified from genomic DNA using the immunoSEQ Assay, a bias-controlled multiplex PCR. Turning to the authors' computational methods: Within the assay, amplification of reference gene primers was used to estimate how many nucleated cells each sample contained. To quantify the absolute abundance of each unique TCRbeta CDR3 rearrangement, sequence reads were collapsed and filtered. Productive Simpson clonality was computed per sample as the square root of Simpson's diversity index over productive rearrangements. Here the immuneACCESS table is served through TCRdb, limited to in-frame sequences with V and J called. Missing clones are a known gap in these copies; in checked studies unresolved V genes cover under half, and the rest lacks a known reason. Clonal size and the V and J genes are those of that table, whereas D and trimming came from the DNA. Within this sample are approximately 76,000 clones, with around nine tenths of them counted one time only. Jointly, the top ten make up around 1.9% of the sample.

Collaborating institutions collected whole blood in K2EDTA tubes following their own protocols. For TCRbeta analysis, collaborators shipped samples as frozen whole blood, isolated PBMCs, or DNA extracted from either of those sample types. The TCR was taken from a woman aged 60-75 years with acute or convalescent COVID-19. Sequencing input: peripheral blood. The sequence is built from TRBV7-2 and TRBJ1-4; the D segment could be TRBD1, given 6 matching bases. The DNA sequence follows: TGTGCCAGCAGCCCCGGGACACCCAATGAAAAACTGTTTTTT. Its product reads: CASSPGTPNEKLFF.